This passage covers 15 T cell receptor beta chains from one sample sequenced in a study of cytomegalovirus exposure and HLA in healthy donors. The PCR had 60 Vbeta and 13 Jbeta primers. Sequenced by immunoSEQ multiplex PCR; TCRdb stores in-frame clones only, minus some. Of around 200,000 clones listed, 65% to 90% are singletons. The sequenced material came from PBMCs. Receptors originate from a woman aged 45-60 years in good health and CMV-seronegative.

DNA of the CDR3: TGTGCCAGCAGCTTAAATCTCAGGGGGGAGGCTTTCTTT. Encoded protein: CASSLNLRGEAFF. The chain carries TRBV7-9 and TRBJ1-1; 7 bases agree with TRBD1. The V gene's germline CDR1 is SEHNR and CDR2 FQNEAQ (reference sequence). The CDR3 is made up of 13 amino acids. Trimming took 2 bases from V and 11 from J; bases not matched to a gene: 8.

The chain couples TRBV28 to TRBJ1-2; D perhaps matches TRBD1 (5 bases). Trimming stripped 5 bases from V and 4 bases from J, with 14 bases between. There are 14 residues in the CDR3. Per the germline V gene, CDR1 is MDHEN and CDR2 is SYDVKM. The CDR3 DNA follows: TGTGCCAGCAGTGCGGAGGGGACTGCCTATGGCTACACCTTC. Translating gives CASSAEGTAYGYTF.

This clone was found a few times. The genes are TRBV7-2 and TRBJ2-1, with TRBD2 as a possible D gene (6 bases). CDR3 size: 13 residues. The V gene's germline CDR1 is SGHTA and CDR2 FQGNSA. V lost 4 bases and J lost 9, with 13 bases in between. This CDR3 is CASSSNLGGEQFF. CDR3 nucleotide sequence: TGTGCCAGCAGCTCGAATTTGGGGGGTGAGCAGTTCTTC.

As regards this clone: An end of the junction does not agree with germline; a read error may underlie this. Other DNA sequences within the sample encode an identical CDR3. J is TRBJ1-1 and V is TRBV9; the match to TRBD1 covers 12 bases. CDR1 and CDR2 from the germline V gene are SGDLS and YYNGEE. The CDR3 contains 16 residues. The CDR3 DNA sequence: TGTGCCAGCAGCCTCGGGACAGGGGGCATGAACACTGAAGCTTTCTTC. As protein: CASSLGTGGMNTEAFF.

The rearrangement joins TRBV18 to TRBJ1-2, with 10 bases aligning to TRBD1. The CDR3 contains 14 residues. The V and J ends lost 3 bases and 6 bases, in that order; junction bases with no gene match: 4. Germline V lookup: CDR1 KGHSH, CDR2 LQKENI. CDR3: CASSPWGTGDGYTF. The CDR3 region has the DNA TGTGCCAGCTCACCGTGGGGGACAGGGGATGGCTACACCTTC. Based on the CDR3 plus reference TRBV18 and TRBJ1-2, the full variable domain is NAGVMQNPRHLVRRRGQEARLRCSPMKGHSHVYWYRQLPEEGLKFMVYLQKENIIDESGMPKERFSAEFPKEGPSILRIQQVVRGDSAAYFCASSPWGTGDGYTFGSGTRLTVV.

The rearrangement links TRBV28 to TRBJ1-2; D is uncertain. The CDR3 has 12 residues. The V and J ends lost 6 bases and 5 bases respectively, with 10 bases between them. Germline values: CDR1 MDHEN, CDR2 SYDVKM. The CDR3 loop reads CASRKTDYGYTF. The CDR3 DNA reads TGTGCCAGCAGAAAAACAGATTATGGCTACACCTTC.

This clone was recorded only once. CDR3 sequence reads: CASSVLEGEGETQYF. The CDR3 nucleotides read TGTGCCAGCAGCGTCCTGGAGGGAGAAGGAGAGACCCAGTACTTC. V usage is TRBV9 and J usage is TRBJ2-5; tentatively, D is TRBD2 (6 bases). The germline gives CDR1 SGDLS, CDR2 YYNGEE. The CDR3 loop spans 15 amino acids. V lost 2 bases and J 4 bases, leaving 15 bases between the germline ends. The full variable domain, its missing parts supplied by reference TRBV9 and TRBJ2-5, is DSGVTQTPKHLITATGQRVTLRCSPRSGDLSVYWYQQSLDQGLQFLIQYYNGEERAKGNILERFSAQQFPDLHSELNLSSLELGDSALYFCASSVLEGEGETQYFGPGTRLLVL.

The chain recombines TRBV19 with TRBJ2-1; maybe TRBD2 (6 bases). V was cut by 4 bases and J by 0 bases, with 13 bases left in between. Germline values: CDR1 LNHDA, CDR2 SQIVND (reference sequence). The CDR3 extends over 16 amino acids. This chain's CDR3 is CASSSPGRSSYNEQFF. The CDR3 DNA reads TGTGCCAGTAGTAGTCCCGGGAGAAGCTCCTACAATGAGCAGTTCTTC.

The table lists this clone with a few counts. The rearrangement joins TRBV10-2 to TRBJ1-5; 7 bases map to TRBD1. The germline V gene has CDR1 WSHSY and CDR2 SAAADI. With 4 bases clipped from V and 4 bases from J, the junction kept 4 bases outside the gene matches. The CDR3 runs 14 residues. In nucleotides, the CDR3 is TGCGCCAGCAGTGCAGGGGGGAGTAATCAGCCCCAGCATTTT. This translates into CASSAGGSNQPQHF.

The rearrangement links TRBV28 to TRBJ2-3; 8 positions match TRBD1. This CDR3 is built from 13 residues. Germline V lookup: CDR1 MDHEN, CDR2 SYDVKM. V shed 8 bases and J 6 bases; nucleotides not matched to a gene: 7. CDR3 DNA: TGTGCCAGCTACCAGGGGGCAGCCGATACGCAGTATTTT. Translating it yields CASYQGAADTQYF.

The chain recombines TRBV19 with TRBJ2-3, with TRBD2 identical over 10 bases. This CDR3 is built from 20 residues. Trimming removed 5 bases from V and 2 bases from J; junction bases left unmatched: 19. The germline CDR1 and CDR2 sequences are LNHDA and SQIVND (reference sequence). The CDR3 sequence is CASSSYETSGHPRPTDTQYF. The CDR3 DNA reads as TGTGCCAGTAGTTCCTACGAGACTAGCGGGCACCCACGTCCCACAGATACGCAGTATTTT.

V and J are TRBV7-9 and TRBJ1-4, with a tentative D call TRBD1 (5 bases). V dropped 1 base and J dropped 7 bases, with 13 bases sitting between them. Germline CDR1 is SEHNR and CDR2 is FQNEAQ (reference sequence). CDR3 length equals 15 residues. In DNA, the CDR3 is TGTGCCAGCAGCTTAGGTGCAGGGCCCGCTGAAAAACTGTTTTTT. Translated, it gives CASSLGAGPAEKLFF.

The sample holds a few counts of this clone. The rearrangement uses TRBV28 and TRBJ2-1, with TRBD2 identical over 14 bases. The CDR3 is made up of 17 amino acids. Germline CDR1 MDHEN, CDR2 SYDVKM. V trimming: 6 bases; J trimming: 9 bases; junction bases outside the gene matches: 13. The CDR3 region has the DNA TGTGCCAGCAGCGGACGAGGGACTAGCGGGAGAATCGTTGAGCAGTTCTTC. Encoded protein: CASSGRGTSGRIVEQFF.

This clone was counted a single time. The gene calls are TRBV6-6 and TRBJ1-1; D may be TRBD1 (5 bases). Looked up from germline, CDR1 is MNHNY and CDR2 is SVGAGI (reference sequence). The CDR3 runs to 15 residues. The V and J ends lost 2 bases and 4 bases respectively, with 14 bases between them. CDR3 in amino acids: CASSYGPPGGTEAFF. The CDR3 region has the DNA TGTGCCAGCAGTTACGGGCCTCCCGGGGGCACTGAAGCTTTCTTT.

This clone was recorded a few times. The rearrangement joins TRBV29-1 to TRBJ1-2, with no clear D. CDR3 length: 13 residues. From germline, CDR1 is SQVTM and CDR2 ANQGSEA. Trimming pared 3 bases from V and 8 bases from J, leaving 16 bases between. For the CDR3, the DNA is TGCAGCGTTGATTCCCACCCGGGGAGCGGCTACACCTTC. It encodes CSVDSHPGSGYTF. Together with reference TRBV29-1 and TRBJ1-2, the CDR3 gives the full variable domain: SAVISQKPSRDICQRGTSLTIQCQVDSQVTMMFWYRQQPGQSLTLIATANQGSEATYESGFVIDKFPISRPNLTFSTLTVSNMSPEDSSIYLCSVDSHPGSGYTFGSGTRLTVV.